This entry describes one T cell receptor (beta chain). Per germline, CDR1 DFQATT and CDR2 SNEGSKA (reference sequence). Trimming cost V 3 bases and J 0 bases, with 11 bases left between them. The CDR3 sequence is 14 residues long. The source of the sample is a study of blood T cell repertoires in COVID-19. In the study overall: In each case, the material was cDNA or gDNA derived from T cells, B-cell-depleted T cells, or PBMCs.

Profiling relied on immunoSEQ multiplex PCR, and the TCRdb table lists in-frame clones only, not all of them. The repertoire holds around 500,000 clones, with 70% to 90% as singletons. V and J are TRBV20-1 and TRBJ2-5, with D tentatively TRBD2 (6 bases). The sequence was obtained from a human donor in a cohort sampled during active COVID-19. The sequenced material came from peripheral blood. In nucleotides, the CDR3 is TGCAGTGCTAGTGGTTGGGACTACCAAGAGACCCAGTACTTC. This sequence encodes CSASGWDYQETQYF.